This T cell receptor beta chain was captured in a study of T cells after yellow fever vaccination. TCRdb used MiXCR to reprocess the 5' RACE reads, holding one entry per CDR3 protein. The sample carries about 25,000 distinct CDR3 sequences, less than 3.5% recorded once. This clonotype was counted many times. Trimming stripped 2 bases from V and 1 base from J, with 11 bases between. CDR1 is SGHRS, CDR2 YFSETQ, per germline. The CDR3 totals 15 residues. This sequence joins TRBV5-1 and TRBJ2-3; no definite D call. This TCR came from a man aged 18 to 35 who received the YFV17D yellow fever vaccine. The sample consisted of PBMCs, either bulk or a sorted T-cell subset (CD4+, CD8+, memory, or dextramer-sorted; not recorded which), taken about 49 days after the first yellow fever vaccination. CDR3 coding DNA: TGCGCCAGCAGCTTTAGCCATGTGCGCACAGATACGCAGTATTTT. Its translation: CASSFSHVRTDTQYF.